This passage covers 13 T cell receptor beta chains from one sample sequenced in a study of CD8+ T cells in alopecia areata. cDNA reverse transcribed from extracted RNA served as the sequencing template. Sequencing used immunoSEQ multiplex PCR; TCRdb keeps in-frame clones, though not all of them. The sample contains 200,000 to 250,000 clones, roughly 64% of which appear only once. This sample's treatment: oral pan-JAK inhibitor, 5-10 mg twice daily. The sample was CD4+ T cells sorted from blood, taken at week 4, from a patient treated with tofacitinib. The receptors originated from a human donor with alopecia areata.

This chain joins TRBV7-9 and TRBJ1-2; 9 bases match TRBD1. The V gene's germline CDR1 is SEHNR and CDR2 FQNEAQ (reference sequence). The CDR3 runs to 15 residues. V lost 3 bases, J lost 2 bases, and 4 bases stayed unmatched. This CDR3 is CASSLSDRGNYGYTF. CDR3 DNA: TGTGCCAGCAGCTTGTCGGACAGGGGAAACTATGGCTACACCTTC.

The V call is TRBV4-1, the J call TRBJ2-2; 8 nucleotides align to TRBD2. With V trimmed by 4 bases and J by 2 bases, 6 bases remained unmatched. Germline lookup yields CDR1 MGHRA and CDR2 YSYEKL. The CDR3 has 16 residues. CDR3 sequence: CASSRQAGANTGELFF. As DNA, the CDR3 is TGCGCCAGCAGCCGACAAGCGGGGGCTAACACCGGGGAGCTGTTTTTT.

The chain is built from TRBV7-9 and TRBJ1-2; possibly TRBD1 for D (5 bases). V dropped 7 bases and J dropped 4 bases, with 16 bases sitting between them. Germline CDR1 SEHNR, CDR2 FQNEAQ (reference sequence). This CDR3 has 14 amino acids. CDR3 DNA sequence: TGTGCCAGCACCGTTGGGACGGTGGGCTATGGCTACACCTTC. It is translated as CASTVGTVGYGYTF.

The rearrangement uses TRBV5-1 and TRBJ2-7, with 7 bases aligning to TRBD1. J lost 4 bases, V lost 0 bases, and 10 bases had no gene match. The germline V gene has CDR1 SGHRS and CDR2 YFSETQ. CDR3 length equals 16 residues. The CDR3 nucleotides read TGCGCCAGCAGCTTGGGGGGACAGATTGCGGGTTACGAGCAGTACTTC. Translated, it gives CASSLGGQIAGYEQYF.

This chain connects TRBV29-1 to TRBJ2-6; D gene uncertain. Trimming took off 4 bases at V and 0 bases at J, with 10 bases between the two ends. From germline, CDR1 is SQVTM and CDR2 ANQGSEA. The CDR3 is 15 amino acids. CDR3: CSVGPRLSGANVLTF. The CDR3 bases are TGCAGCGTTGGTCCTCGGCTCTCTGGGGCCAACGTCCTGACTTTC.

The rearrangement joins TRBV5-1 to TRBJ2-7; 8 nucleotides align to TRBD1. The CDR3 is made up of 15 amino acids. Germline trimming cut 0 bases from V and 2 bases from J; bases unmatched to any gene: 4. Germline CDR1 and CDR2: SGHRS and YFSETQ. CDR3 nucleotides: TGCGCCAGCAGCTTGGGATCAGGGGGCCCCTACGAGCAGTACTTC. Its translation: CASSLGSGGPYEQYF.

The V gene is TRBV30, the J gene TRBJ1-1; no reliable D call. Trimming cost V 6 bases and J 1 base, with 9 bases left between them. Germline CDR1 GTSNPN, CDR2 SVGIG (reference sequence). CDR3 size: 12 residues. The CDR3 sequence is CACRDRNTEAFF. The CDR3, as DNA: TGTGCCTGCAGAGATAGGAACACTGAAGCTTTCTTT.

V gene TRBV4-3 combines with J gene TRBJ2-7; D unclear. Between the trimmed V and J ends, which lost 0 bases and 3 bases, there was a span of 6 bases. From germline, CDR1 is LGHNA and CDR2 YSLEER. The CDR3 has 13 residues. As DNA, the CDR3 is TGCGCCAGCAGCCAAGATCTAAGCTACGAGCAGTACTTC. Translating it yields CASSQDLSYEQYF.

This clone was counted between two and nine times. CDR3 sequence (DNA): TGCGCCAGCAGCTTGGGGGACAGGTTTTACAATGAGCAGTTCTTC. Its translation is CASSLGDRFYNEQFF. The chain links TRBV5-1 to TRBJ2-1; 8 nucleotides align to TRBD1. V gave up 0 bases and J gave up 4 bases; unmatched junction bases: 3. Germline CDR1 SGHRS, CDR2 YFSETQ. The CDR3 consists of 15 residues.

This clone was found once. DNA for the CDR3: TGTGCCAGCAGCCTTAGCCCCGGCGCCGGAGGGGAGACCCAGTACTTC. As protein: CASSLSPGAGGETQYF. The chain carries TRBV7-9 and TRBJ2-5; D might be TRBD2 (6 bases). CDR1 and CDR2 (germline): SEHNR, FQNEAQ (reference sequence). V was trimmed by 5 bases and J by 5 bases, leaving 21 bases between them. This CDR3 region has 16 residues.

CDR3 sequence reads: CAISDRDMSPQHF. In DNA form, the CDR3 reads TGTGCCATCAGTGACAGGGACATGTCGCCCCAGCATTTT. This chain uses TRBV10-3 with TRBJ1-5; D may be TRBD1 (6 bases). The CDR3 length is 13 residues. Germline V gene sequence: CDR1 ENHRY, CDR2 SYGVKD. V lost 3 bases and J lost 9, with 12 bases in between.

In this sample, this clone turned up once. J is TRBJ2-7 and V is TRBV29-1; the D is unclear. Deletions cut 2 bases from V and 5 bases from J, with 7 bases between. CDR1 SQVTM and CDR2 ANQGSEA come from the germline V gene. The CDR3 consists of 11 residues. For the CDR3, the DNA is TGCAGCGTTGAAAGGGTCAACGAGCAGTACTTC. Its translation: CSVERVNEQYF.

This chain links TRBV25-1 with TRBJ1-1, with D unclear. There are 13 residues in the CDR3. The V and J ends lost 1 base and 11 bases respectively, with 14 bases between them. Germline V lookup: CDR1 MGHDK, CDR2 SYGVNS. In nucleotides, the CDR3 is TGTGCCAGCAGTGAATTTGACCCCAAATCGGCTTTCTTT. It codes for CASSEFDPKSAFF.